This entry describes one TCR beta chain. The sample originates from a study of cytomegalovirus exposure and HLA in healthy donors. Both 60 Vbeta primers and 13 Jbeta primers went into the PCR. Using immunoSEQ multiplex PCR, the repertoire was profiled, and TCRdb retains in-frame clones only, with some absent. The sample shows under 150,000 clones, 60% to 80% of them seen only once. The CDR3 length is 16 residues. Per the germline V gene, CDR1 is MGHRA and CDR2 is YSYEKL. Trimming cost V 3 bases and J 0 bases, with 12 bases left between them. The chain uses TRBV4-1 and TRBJ1-3, with TRBD1 as a possible D gene (6 bases). The receptor was isolated from a male donor in good health and CMV-seronegative. What was sequenced was PBMCs. The DNA of the CDR3 is TGCGCCAGCAGCCAGGAAGACAGGCGCTCTGGAAACACCATATATTTT. Its translation is CASSQEDRRSGNTIYF.